These 13 T cell receptor beta chains share one sample of origin, sequenced in a study of T-cell reconstitution after alpha-beta-depleted transplantation in children. Preparation of the TCRbeta library involved a method that used unique molecular identifiers. Each CDR3 protein is one row after TCRdb ran MiXCR on the PCR reads. This sample has more than 150,000 distinct CDR3 sequences, with roughly 15% found just once. Sequenced here: PBMCs from the stem cell graft donor, sampled from the stem cell graft. The receptors shown here come from a human donor who donated a stem cell graft to a child with acute lymphoblastic leukemia.

This clonotype has just one count. This chain links TRBV13 with TRBJ2-7; D tentatively reads TRBD1 or TRBD2 (5 bases each). The CDR3 has 15 amino acids. The germline gives CDR1 PRHDT, CDR2 FYEKMQ (reference sequence). Trimming shortened V by 0 bases and J by 2 bases, and 11 bases separated the two germline ends. The CDR3 is CASSLGRGTAYEQYF. In nucleotides, the CDR3 is TGTGCCAGCAGCTTAGGCCGGGGCACCGCCTACGAGCAGTACTTC.

This clonotype was recorded many times. The genes are TRBV20-1 and TRBJ2-7; TRBD2 aligns across 11 bases. CDR1 and CDR2 (germline): DFQATT, SNEGSKA (reference sequence). After removal of 5 bases from V and 1 base from J, the junction contained 4 bases not matched to a gene. This CDR3 spans 14 amino acids. CDR3 sequence reads: CSAPRLAGSYEQYF. The CDR3 DNA reads TGCAGTGCTCCTCGACTAGCGGGGTCCTACGAGCAGTACTTC.

The table lists this clonotype with many counts. The chain has TRBV7-2 and TRBJ1-2, with no clear D. The CDR3 is made up of 15 amino acids. The V end was cut by 5 bases, the J end by 3 bases, with 16 bases between. The germline V gene encodes CDR1 SGHTA and CDR2 FQGNSA. CDR3: CASSLQRSDYYGYTF. CDR3 coding DNA: TGTGCCAGCAGCCTTCAAAGATCCGACTACTATGGCTACACCTTC. Variable domain in full (rest from reference TRBV7-2 and TRBJ1-2): GAGVSQSPSNKVTEKGKDVELRCDPISGHTALYWYRQSLGQGLEFLIYFQGNSAPDKSGLPSDRFSAERTGGSVSTLTIQRTQQEDSAVYLCASSLQRSDYYGYTFGSGTRLTVV.

This clonotype came up many times. The rearrangement links TRBV29-1 to TRBJ2-1, with TRBD2 as a possible D gene (5 bases). This CDR3 is built from 15 residues. V lost 0 bases, J lost 6 bases, and 15 bases lay in between. Looked up from germline, CDR1 is SQVTM and CDR2 is ANQGSEA. The CDR3 nucleotides read TGCAGCGTTGAAGATGGTATCCAAAGCGGCAATGAGCAGTTCTTC. The encoded protein is CSVEDGIQSGNEQFF.

This CDR3 reads CSARDWTSNNEQFF. DNA of the CDR3: TGCAGTGCTAGAGATTGGACTAGTAACAATGAGCAGTTCTTC. The chain has TRBV20-1 and TRBJ2-1, with 7 bases identical to TRBD2. Germline V gene lookup returns CDR1 DFQATT and CDR2 SNEGSKA (reference sequence). The V gene end was trimmed by 0 bases and the J gene end by 5 bases; junction bases not matched to a gene: 4. There are 14 residues in the CDR3.

This clonotype was recorded many times. The genes are TRBV12-3 or TRBV12-4 and TRBJ2-3; unclear D gene. The V and J ends lost 6 bases and 2 bases respectively, with 9 bases between them. The CDR3 length is 13 residues. CDR3 bases: TGTGCCAGCAGCCCCCCCGACACAGATACGCAGTATTTT. This translates into CASSPPDTDTQYF.

The table lists this clonotype with many counts. This chain joins TRBV25-1 and TRBJ2-7, with TRBD1 matching 8 bases. The V gene's germline CDR1 is MGHDK and CDR2 SYGVNS. Unmatched junction bases numbered 2, after V lost 7 bases and J lost 0 bases. The CDR3 is 13 amino acids. CDR3 DNA: TGTGCCAGCACAGGGGGCGTCTCCTACGAGCAGTACTTC. Translation: CASTGGVSYEQYF.

This clonotype was seen ten or more times. V gene TRBV20-1 combines with J gene TRBJ2-4; perhaps TRBD1 as D (5 bases). The CDR3 runs 14 residues. The V end was cut by 3 bases, the J end by 2 bases, with 11 bases between. Germline V gene data show CDR1 as DFQATT and CDR2 as SNEGSKA (reference sequence). CDR3: CSARSQVTKNIQYF. The CDR3 DNA reads as TGCAGTGCTAGGTCACAGGTCACCAAAAACATTCAGTACTTC.

This clonotype was seen at least ten times. The rearrangement joins TRBV5-5 to TRBJ2-7, with a tentative D call TRBD1 (5 bases). V lost 2 bases and J 4 bases, leaving 13 bases between the germline ends. The CDR3 runs 14 residues. Looked up from germline, CDR1 is SGHKS and CDR2 is YYEKEE (reference sequence). As DNA, the CDR3 is TGTGCCAGCAGCTTAAGGGAAGGGGTGTACGAGCAGTACTTC. Translation gives CASSLREGVYEQYF.

This clonotype has a count of ten or more. The V gene is TRBV20-1, the J gene TRBJ2-7; no clear D gene. This CDR3 comprises 12 residues. V lost 4 bases and J 1 base, leaving 8 bases between the germline ends. CDR1 and CDR2 from the germline V gene are DFQATT and SNEGSKA (reference sequence). The CDR3 nucleotides are TGCAGTGCTACCATAGGGTCCTACGAGCAGTACTTC. This sequence encodes CSATIGSYEQYF.

This clonotype came up many times. The chain combines TRBV5-1 with TRBJ2-3; D gene ambiguous. This CDR3 comprises 16 residues. Per the germline V gene, CDR1 is SGHRS and CDR2 is YFSETQ. Deletions cut 1 base from V and 1 base from J, with 13 bases between. DNA of the CDR3: TGCGCCAGCAGCTTGCGCGCACCCAAGGGCACAGATACGCAGTATTTT. This sequence encodes CASSLRAPKGTDTQYF. Supplemented by reference TRBV5-1 and TRBJ2-3, the full variable domain reads KAGVTQTPRYLIKTRGQQVTLSCSPISGHRSVSWYQQTPGQGLQFLFEYFSETQRNKGNFPGRFSGRQFSNSRSEMNVSTLELGDSALYLCASSLRAPKGTDTQYFGPGTRLTVL.

In regard to this clonotype: A much larger clonotype is one base distant, so this may be a read error. No conserved phenylalanine or tryptophan ends this CDR3, so it is likely a read error. The rearrangement links TRBV3-1 to TRBJ2-1; TRBD2 matches at 12 bases. The V and J ends lost 3 bases and 1 base, in that order; junction bases with no gene match: 4. CDR3 size: 17 residues. CDR1 LGHDT and CDR2 YNNKEL come from the germline V gene (reference sequence). The CDR3 spells CASSHYGLAGSYNEQFL. The CDR3 DNA is TGTGCCAGCAGCCACTACGGACTAGCGGGATCCTACAATGAGCAGTTCTTA.

The chain is built from TRBV6-1 and TRBJ2-3; 9 nucleotides match TRBD2. This CDR3 spans 17 amino acids. Germline V gene data show CDR1 as MNHNS and CDR2 as SASEGT. J lost 2 bases, V lost 8 bases, and 14 bases had no gene match. The CDR3 reads CASFGWGREGTTDTQYF. CDR3 sequence (DNA): TGTGCCAGCTTCGGTTGGGGGCGGGAGGGAACCACAGATACGCAGTATTTT.